These T cell receptor beta chains were read from a single sample in a study of cytomegalovirus exposure and HLA in healthy donors. Produced via immunoSEQ multiplex PCR; TCRdb's table is partial and in-frame only. The sample has about 210,000 clones, 60% to 80% seen once. Sequencing input: PBMCs. These receptors were collected from a male donor in good health and CMV-seronegative. The CDR3 runs from the conserved cysteine through the conserved F or W. A D gene is named only where the DNA matches it firmly. The size field is filled for only some rows; it gives once, few, many or a size class.

J gene,V gene,D gene,clone size,CDR3 DNA,CDR3 protein
TRBJ2-2,TRBV19,TRBD1,NA,TGTGCCAGTAGTATTCACAGGGGCCTGCTCGGGGAGCTGTTTTTT,CASSIHRGLLGELFF
TRBJ1-1,TRBV27,NA,once,TGTGCCAGCAGTTCTGCAGGGGTGAACACTGAAGCTTTCTTT,CASSSAGVNTEAFF
TRBJ1-1,TRBV19,TRBD1,few,TGTGCCAGTAGTGTAACAGGGGGTACTGAAGCTTTCTTT,CASSVTGGTEAFF
TRBJ2-3,TRBV27,TRBD2,NA,TGTGCCAGCAGTTTCCGGACTAGCCAAGATACGCAGTATTTT,CASSFRTSQDTQYF
TRBJ2-7,TRBV28,NA,NA,TGTGCCAGCAGTTCGACTAGCTCCTACGAGCAGTACTTC,CASSSTSSYEQYF
TRBJ2-7,TRBV5-8,TRBD2,NA,TGTGCCAGCAGCTTGGTTTCTAGCGGGAGGGGAGCGTACGAGCAGTACTTC,CASSLVSSGRGAYEQYF
TRBJ2-7,TRBV28,NA,NA,TGTGCCAGCAGTTTATCTACAGGGACCTACGAGCAGTACTTC,CASSLSTGTYEQYF
TRBJ2-2,TRBV27,NA,few,TGTGCCAGCAGTTTCTACGATACGAACACCGGGGAGCTGTTTTTT,CASSFYDTNTGELFF
TRBJ2-7,TRBV5-4,TRBD1,few,TGTGCCAGCAGCTTGTGGGACAGGGTGTGCGAGCAGTACTTC,CASSLWDRVCEQYF
TRBJ2-1,TRBV7-9,NA,NA,TGTGCCAGCAGCGCGCCCGGGACAAACCACAATGAGCAGTTCTTC,CASSAPGTNHNEQFF
TRBJ2-2,TRBV18,TRBD2,NA,TGTGCCAGCCTACTATCCGGGACTAGCGGGGGCCGGTCCGGGGAGCTGTTTTTT,CASLLSGTSGGRSGELFF
TRBJ1-2,TRBV7-3,NA,NA,TGTGCCAGCAGCCGCGAAGGACTGCCACCGAACTATGGCTACACCTTC,CASSREGLPPNYGYTF
TRBJ1-2,TRBV7-8,TRBD1,NA,TGTGCCAGCAGCTCCAGAAACAGGGGACCATATGGCTACACCTTC,CASSSRNRGPYGYTF
TRBJ2-5,TRBV10-3,TRBD1,NA,TGTGCCATCAGTGTGCCGGACAGGGGTGAGACCCAGTACTTC,CAISVPDRGETQYF
TRBJ2-1,TRBV5-4,NA,NA,TGTGCCAGCAGCCCCCGAGGGGGAACCTACAATGAGCAGTTCTTC,CASSPRGGTYNEQFF
TRBJ2-1,TRBV5-1,NA,few,TGCGCCAGCAGCCGAGACTACAATGAGCAGTTCTTC,CASSRDYNEQFF
TRBJ1-2,TRBV6-5,NA,NA,TGTGCCAGCAGTAGCGGGACTTACTATAGTTATGGCTACACCTTC,CASSSGTYYSYGYTF
TRBJ2-7,TRBV7-9,NA,NA,TGTGCCAGCAGGGATTACAGGGTCGTCGAGCAGTACTTC,CASRDYRVVEQYF
TRBJ1-2,TRBV28,NA,NA,TGTGCCAGCAGTTTATGGGCGGGGAACTATGGCTACACCTTC,CASSLWAGNYGYTF
TRBJ1-1,TRBV25-1,NA,NA,TGTGCCAGCAGTGAATTTGGGGGCTTGGGTGAAGCTTTCTTT,CASSEFGGLGEAFF
TRBJ1-3,TRBV6-4,NA,few,TGTGCCAGCAGTCAAGAGGCCTGGGGAAACACCATATATTTT,CASSQEAWGNTIYF
TRBJ1-2,TRBV27,NA,NA,TGTGCCAGCTGGACAGTCTATGGCTACACCTTC,CASWTVYGYTF
TRBJ2-7,TRBV28,TRBD2,NA,TGTGCCAGCAGGCTAGCGGGAGATGTCTACGAGCAGTACTTC,CASRLAGDVYEQYF
TRBJ1-3,TRBV5-1,NA,NA,TGCGCCAGCAGCTTAGGCGGGGCATCTGGAAACACCATATATTTT,CASSLGGASGNTIYF
TRBJ1-1,TRBV5-1,TRBD1,NA,TGCGCCAGCAGCTTGCGGGACAGGGGTCGCGTGAACACTGAAGCTTTCTTT,CASSLRDRGRVNTEAFF
TRBJ2-7,TRBV15,NA,NA,TGTGCCACCAGCAGAGATTCAGGACAGTACTACGAGCAGTACTTC,CATSRDSGQYYEQYF
TRBJ2-7,TRBV6-1,TRBD2,NA,TGTGCCAGCAGCTCCGGGACTACCGTCATCTACGAGCAGTACTTC,CASSSGTTVIYEQYF
TRBJ1-5,TRBV28,NA,NA,TGTGCCAGCAGTTTTGAGTTCGGTAAGAGTCAGCCCCAGCATTTT,CASSFEFGKSQPQHF
TRBJ2-5,TRBV5-1,NA,once,TGCGCCAGCAGCTTGAGAGACAATCAAGAGACCCAGTACTTC,CASSLRDNQETQYF
TRBJ2-7,TRBV19,NA,NA,TGTGCCAGTATGAGGGGCAGGGGATCTTACGAGCAGTACTTC,CASMRGRGSYEQYF
TRBJ2-5,TRBV11-2,NA,NA,TGTGCCAGCAGACACGGGGAAGAGACCCAGTACTTC,CASRHGEETQYF
TRBJ1-4,TRBV11-2,NA,NA,TGTGCCAGCAGCCTTGACAGGAAGGAGGAAAAACTGTTTTTT,CASSLDRKEEKLFF
TRBJ1-1,TRBV7-2,TRBD1,NA,TGTGCCAGCAGCTTAGGGGGACAGGGGAGGACTGAAGCTTTCTTT,CASSLGGQGRTEAFF